The present T cell receptor beta chain was sequenced within a study of cytomegalovirus exposure and HLA in healthy donors. Study results and caveats: Within an earlier analysis, most TCR beta V segments proved productive either about 87% or about 30% of the time. Prediction of most subjects' HLA-A and HLA-B alleles by TCR beta sequences was reportedly accurate.

Trimming took off 10 bases at V and 6 bases at J, with 12 bases between the two ends. This CDR3 contains 12 residues. The germline V gene has CDR1 SGHVS and CDR2 FNYEAQ. As for this clone: Its antigen is unknown.

PCR amplification relied on 60 Vbeta primers (plus 13 Jbeta primers). Some clones are missing from TCRdb's copy, which holds only in-frame ones; the method was immunoSEQ multiplex PCR. This sample yields about 160,000 clones, of which 70% to 90% are seen a single time; approximately 2% belongs to the top ten. Sequenced input: PBMCs. The receptor was isolated from a woman aged 18-29 years in good health and CMV-seronegative. The V and J genes are TRBV7-6 and TRBJ2-2; D is perhaps TRBD1 (5 bases). CDR3 bases: TGTGCCATCGGGCAGGGTGCCGGGGAGCTGTTTTTT. This translates into CAIGQGAGELFF.